The rows below give T cell receptor beta chains drawn from one sample of a study of cytomegalovirus exposure and HLA in healthy donors. Method: immunoSEQ multiplex PCR; TCRdb's copy keeps in-frame clones and lacks some. The table lists about 130,000 clones, 70% to 85% of them singletons. Sequenced sample: PBMCs. These receptors were collected from a man aged 40-49 years in good health and CMV-seropositive. The CDR3 runs from the conserved cysteine through the conserved F or W. A D gene is named only where the DNA matches it firmly. The size of a clone is reported for some rows only, either as once, few or many, or as a class for expanded clones.

J: TRBJ1-6
D: NA
size: NA
V: TRBV2
DNA: TGTGCCAGCAGAGCTCGACAGAGCTCCTATAATTCACCCCTCCACTTT
CDR3: CASRARQSSYNSPLHF

J: TRBJ1-1
D: NA
size: NA
V: TRBV6-4
DNA: TGTGCCAGCAGTGATAGATCGAACACTGAAGCTTTCTTT
CDR3: CASSDRSNTEAFF

J: TRBJ1-3
D: TRBD1
size: NA
V: TRBV5-4
DNA: TGTGCCAGCAGCTTACCAGGGGGTGTTGGAAACACCATATATTTT
CDR3: CASSLPGGVGNTIYF

J: TRBJ2-5
D: NA
size: few
V: TRBV19
DNA: TGTGCCAGTAGTACGCCCCCCCGGGAGACCCAGTACTTC
CDR3: CASSTPPRETQYF

J: TRBJ2-7
D: NA
size: NA
V: TRBV6-5
DNA: TGTGCCAGCAGTTACTCATTCGGGTACGAGCAGTACTTT
CDR3: CASSYSFGYEQYF

J: TRBJ2-1
D: TRBD1
size: NA
V: TRBV30
DNA: TGTGCCTGGACCGGGGACAGGGGGCGAAATGAGCAGTTCTTC
CDR3: CAWTGDRGRNEQFF

J: TRBJ1-6
D: NA
size: few
V: TRBV30
DNA: TGTGCCTCAGATGGTTTTGATTCACCCCTCCACTTT
CDR3: CASDGFDSPLHF

J: TRBJ2-3
D: NA
size: NA
V: TRBV7-3
DNA: TGTGCCAGCAGCCCGTCGGCTTCCCGCGGCGGCACAGATACGCAGTATTTT
CDR3: CASSPSASRGGTDTQYF

J: TRBJ2-2
D: TRBD2
size: NA
V: TRBV14
DNA: TGTGCCAGCAGCCAAGTTCCTGGACTAGTATACACCGGGGAGCTGTTTTTT
CDR3: CASSQVPGLVYTGELFF

J: TRBJ2-3
D: TRBD2
size: NA
V: TRBV9
DNA: TGTGCCAGCAGCGTAGTAGGCGGGAGGGGGAAAGATACGCAGTATTTT
CDR3: CASSVVGGRGKDTQYF

J: TRBJ2-5
D: NA
size: NA
V: TRBV5-5
DNA: TGTGCCAGCAGCTCTCCAGACAGACAACAAGAGACCCAGTACTTC
CDR3: CASSSPDRQQETQYF

J: TRBJ2-4
D: TRBD1
size: NA
V: TRBV19
DNA: TGTGCCAGTAGTATGGCCCCGGGACAGTCGGAGTACTTC
CDR3: CASSMAPGQSEYF

J: TRBJ2-6
D: NA
size: NA
V: TRBV9
DNA: TGTGCCAGCAGCGCGTCAGGGACTGGGGCCAACGTCCTGACTTTC
CDR3: CASSASGTGANVLTF

J: TRBJ1-5
D: NA
size: NA
V: TRBV27
DNA: TGTGCCAGCCTCGAGGGTTCAAATCAGCCCCAGCATTTT
CDR3: CASLEGSNQPQHF

J: TRBJ2-7
D: TRBD2
size: NA
V: TRBV6-5
DNA: TGTGCCAGCAGTTACCTGACTAGCGGATCCTACGAGCAGTACTTC
CDR3: CASSYLTSGSYEQYF

J: TRBJ2-7
D: NA
size: NA
V: TRBV7-9
DNA: TGTGCCAGCAGCCGGGGATCCTACGAGCAGTACTTC
CDR3: CASSRGSYEQYF

J: TRBJ2-2
D: TRBD2
size: NA
V: TRBV11-1
DNA: TGTGCCAGCAGCCCGACACTTCAGGGGACTAGCGGTACCGGGGAGCTGTTTTTT
CDR3: CASSPTLQGTSGTGELFF

J: TRBJ1-2
D: NA
size: NA
V: TRBV19
DNA: TGTGCCAGTAGTACGTCGACAGGCTCTGGCTACACCTTC
CDR3: CASSTSTGSGYTF

J: TRBJ2-7
D: TRBD1
size: NA
V: TRBV19
DNA: TGTGCCAGTAGTGAGGACAGGGGGGGAACCTACGAGCAGTACTTC
CDR3: CASSEDRGGTYEQYF

J: TRBJ2-7
D: TRBD2
size: NA
V: TRBV7-2
DNA: TGTGCCAGCAGCTGGGAGACTAGCGGGAGATTCATATCCTACGAGCAGTACTTC
CDR3: CASSWETSGRFISYEQYF

J: TRBJ2-7
D: TRBD2
size: NA
V: TRBV5-6
DNA: TGTGCCAGCAGCTGGACCCCGGGACTAGCGGGAGGGATCTACGAGCAGTACTTC
CDR3: CASSWTPGLAGGIYEQYF

J: TRBJ2-3
D: TRBD1
size: NA
V: TRBV5-6
DNA: TGTGCCAGCCTGCAGGGGGCACGGTACACAGATACGCAGTATTTT
CDR3: CASLQGARYTDTQYF

J: TRBJ2-2
D: NA
size: NA
V: TRBV28
DNA: TGTGCCAGCGGTGGAGGGAACACCGGGGAGCTGTTTTTT
CDR3: CASGGGNTGELFF

J: TRBJ1-4
D: TRBD1
size: few
V: TRBV7-2
DNA: TGTGCCAGCAGCTTGGGACAGGGGAATGAAAAACTGTTTTTT
CDR3: CASSLGQGNEKLFF

J: TRBJ1-6
D: NA
size: NA
V: TRBV9
DNA: TGTGCCAGCAGCAAAACCGGGACAACCAATAATTCACCCCTCCACTTT
CDR3: CASSKTGTTNNSPLHF

J: TRBJ1-2
D: TRBD1
size: NA
V: TRBV14
DNA: TGTGCCAGCAGCCAATTCCCCGGGACAGGGAGCCTTCTCTACACCTTC
CDR3: CASSQFPGTGSLLYTF

J: TRBJ2-2
D: NA
size: few
V: TRBV2
DNA: TGTGCCAGCAGTGAAGACCGGATTGCGGCCGGGGAGCTGTTTTTT
CDR3: CASSEDRIAAGELFF

J: TRBJ2-6
D: NA
size: NA
V: TRBV6-1
DNA: TGTGCCAGCAGTGATTCGGGACTCCCCCACTCTGGGGCCAACGTCCTGACTTTC
CDR3: CASSDSGLPHSGANVLTF

J: TRBJ2-3
D: TRBD2
size: NA
V: TRBV4-1
DNA: TGCGCCAGCAAGGTTCGGGCGGGGGGCCCAGATACGCAGTATTTT
CDR3: CASKVRAGGPDTQYF

J: TRBJ2-1
D: TRBD2
size: NA
V: TRBV11-3
DNA: TGTGCCAGCAGCCCGTATACTAGCGGACTATACAATGAGCAGTTCTTC
CDR3: CASSPYTSGLYNEQFF

J: TRBJ2-7
D: NA
size: NA
V: TRBV29-1
DNA: TGCAGCGTTGTAAGGGGCGGCTACGAGCAGTACTTC
CDR3: CSVVRGGYEQYF

J: TRBJ2-7
D: TRBD2
size: NA
V: TRBV6-6
DNA: TGTGCCAGCAGTACCCCGGGACTAGCGGGAGCCTACGAGCAGTACTTC
CDR3: CASSTPGLAGAYEQYF

J: TRBJ1-5
D: NA
size: NA
V: TRBV27
DNA: TGTGCCAGCAGTTTAGTGGGGCCATTGAGCAATCAGCCCCAGCATTTT
CDR3: CASSLVGPLSNQPQHF

J: TRBJ2-7
D: NA
size: few
V: TRBV7-2
DNA: TGTGCCAGCAGTCAGGGGTCCTACGAGCAGTACTTC
CDR3: CASSQGSYEQYF

J: TRBJ2-2
D: NA
size: NA
V: TRBV29-1
DNA: TGCAGCGTTGACAGGCCTTACACCGGGGAGCTGTTTTTT
CDR3: CSVDRPYTGELFF

J: TRBJ2-7
D: NA
size: NA
V: TRBV7-2
DNA: TGTGCCAGCAGCTTAACCCCGGGCGAGCAGTACTTC
CDR3: CASSLTPGEQYF

J: TRBJ1-4
D: TRBD1
size: NA
V: TRBV29-1
DNA: TGCAGCGCTGGGAGCAGGGGGGAACTGTTTTTT
CDR3: CSAGSRGELFF

J: TRBJ2-7
D: NA
size: NA
V: TRBV1
DNA: TGCACCAGCAGCCAAGACGAGATCGGCGAGCAGTACTTC
CDR3: CTSSQDEIGEQYF

J: TRBJ2-1
D: TRBD2
size: NA
V: TRBV15
DNA: TGTGCCACCTCCGTTTTTGGGGGGGGCAATGAGCAGTTCTTC
CDR3: CATSVFGGGNEQFF

J: TRBJ1-1
D: NA
size: NA
V: TRBV11-3
DNA: TGTGCCAGCAGCTTAGGCTCTAGTACTGAAGCTTTCTTT
CDR3: CASSLGSSTEAFF

J: TRBJ1-5
D: NA
size: NA
V: TRBV18
DNA: TGTGCCAGCTCACCACAAGGGGATCAGCCCCAGCATTTT
CDR3: CASSPQGDQPQHF